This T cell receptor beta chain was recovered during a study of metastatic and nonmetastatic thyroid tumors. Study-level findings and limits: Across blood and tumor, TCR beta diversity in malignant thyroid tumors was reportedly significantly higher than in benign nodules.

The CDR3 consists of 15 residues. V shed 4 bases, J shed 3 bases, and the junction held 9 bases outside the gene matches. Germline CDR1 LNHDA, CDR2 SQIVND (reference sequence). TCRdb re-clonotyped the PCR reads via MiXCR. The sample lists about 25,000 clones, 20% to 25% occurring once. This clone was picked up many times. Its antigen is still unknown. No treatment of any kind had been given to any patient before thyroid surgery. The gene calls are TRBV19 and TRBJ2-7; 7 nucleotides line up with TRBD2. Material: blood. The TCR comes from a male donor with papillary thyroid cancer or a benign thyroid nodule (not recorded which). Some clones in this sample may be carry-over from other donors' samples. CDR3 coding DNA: TGTGCCAGTAGTAGCGGGACTACCAACATCTACGAGCAGTACTTC. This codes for CASSSGTTNIYEQYF. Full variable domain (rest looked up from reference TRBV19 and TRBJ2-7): DGGITQSPKYLFRKEGQNVTLSCEQNLNHDAMYWYRQDPGQGLRLIYYSQIVNDFQKGDIAEGYSVSREKKESFPLTVTSAQKNPTAFYLCASSSGTTNIYEQYFGPGTRLTVT.